These 24 T cell receptor beta chains share one sample of origin, sequenced in a study of blood T cell repertoires in COVID-19. Method: immunoSEQ multiplex PCR; TCRdb's copy keeps in-frame clones and lacks some. The sample lists over 250,000 clones; under 90% were seen once. The source material was PBMCs or T cells enriched from blood (not recorded which). The source is a woman in her sixties or seventies who had recovered from COVID-19.

The chain carries TRBV18 and TRBJ1-2; D remains unclear. The germline V gene encodes CDR1 KGHSH and CDR2 LQKENI. Deletions cut 2 bases from V and 6 bases from J, with 10 bases between. The CDR3 extends over 13 amino acids. CDR3 residues: CASSPTGWDGYTF. The CDR3 DNA reads TGTGCCAGCTCACCAACGGGATGGGATGGCTACACCTTC. The variable domain in full, with the rest retrieved from reference TRBV18 and TRBJ1-2, is NAGVMQNPRHLVRRRGQEARLRCSPMKGHSHVYWYRQLPEEGLKFMVYLQKENIIDESGMPKERFSAEFPKEGPSILRIQQVVRGDSAAYFCASSPTGWDGYTFGSGTRLTVV.

This chain joins TRBV9 and TRBJ2-5; D may be TRBD1 (6 bases). The CDR3 covers 13 residues. The germline gives CDR1 SGDLS, CDR2 YYNGEE. Deletions cut 7 bases from V and 5 bases from J, with 15 bases between. The CDR3 region has the DNA TGTGCCAGCCAAAAGGGGGTAGGGGAGACCCAGTACTTC. Amino acids: CASQKGVGETQYF. The whole variable domain, remainder taken from reference TRBV9 and TRBJ2-5, is DSGVTQTPKHLITATGQRVTLRCSPRSGDLSVYWYQQSLDQGLQFLIQYYNGEERAKGNILERFSAQQFPDLHSELNLSSLELGDSALYFCASQKGVGETQYFGPGTRLLVL.

The rearrangement links TRBV7-9 to TRBJ2-1; 7 nucleotides line up with TRBD2. Trimming took 5 bases from V and 3 from J; bases not matched to a gene: 7. Per the germline V gene, CDR1 is SEHNR and CDR2 is FQNEAQ (reference sequence). The CDR3 spans 15 residues. CDR3 residues: CASSTTSASYNEQFF. The CDR3 nucleotides read TGTGCCAGCAGCACCACTAGCGCCAGCTACAATGAGCAGTTCTTC.

The chain recombines TRBV12-3 or TRBV12-4 with TRBJ1-1; D is possibly TRBD1 (6 bases). V lost 5 bases and J 5 bases, leaving 12 bases between the germline ends. This CDR3 has 13 amino acids. This CDR3 reads CASSIRTVTEAFF. The CDR3, as DNA: TGTGCCAGCAGTATACGGACAGTTACTGAAGCTTTCTTT.

This clone came up a few times. The chain employs TRBV27 and TRBJ2-7; no definite D call. CDR1 and CDR2 (germline): MNHEY, SMNVEV (reference sequence). This CDR3 is built from 12 residues. The V and J ends lost 5 bases and 0 bases respectively, with 5 bases between them. DNA of the CDR3: TGTGCCAGCAGTGAGAACTCCTACGAGCAGTACTTC. Translated, it gives CASSENSYEQYF.

The V and J genes are TRBV28 and TRBJ1-2; 10 nucleotides match TRBD1. V lost 2 bases and J lost 8; bases outside the gene matches: 14. Germline assignment: CDR1 MDHEN and CDR2 SYDVKM. The CDR3 spans 17 residues. The CDR3 here is CASSLIGTGARLGGYTF. The CDR3 DNA reads TGTGCCAGCAGTTTAATCGGGACAGGGGCGAGACTGGGAGGCTACACCTTC.

The chain is built from TRBV19 and TRBJ2-6, with D possibly matching TRBD2 (5 bases). Deletions cut 4 bases from V and 6 bases from J, with 13 bases between. CDR3 length equals 15 residues. In germline, CDR1 is LNHDA, CDR2 SQIVND (reference sequence). The CDR3 reads CASSTGDFSANVLTF. CDR3 bases: TGTGCCAGTAGTACCGGGGATTTCTCGGCCAACGTCCTGACTTTC.

This chain joins TRBV2 and TRBJ2-5; D call uncertain. V lost 5 bases and J lost 1, with 5 bases in between. This CDR3 comprises 12 residues. Per the germline V gene, CDR1 is SNHLY and CDR2 is FYNNEI. As DNA, the CDR3 is TGTGCCAGCAGTTGGGCCCAAGAGACCCAGTACTTC. Its translation is CASSWAQETQYF.

This rearrangement joins TRBV15 to TRBJ2-1; TRBD2 aligns across 12 bases. V shed 3 bases and J 15 bases; nucleotides not matched to a gene: 9. There are 14 residues in the CDR3. Per the germline V gene, CDR1 is LNHNV and CDR2 is YYDKDF (reference sequence). The CDR3 spells CATSRMELAGGVFF. CDR3 nucleotides: TGTGCCACCAGCAGGATGGAACTAGCGGGAGGTGTGTTCTTC.

A few counts support this clone. The chain carries TRBV5-1 and TRBJ2-5; D unclear. The CDR3 is 13 residues long. From germline, CDR1 is SGHRS and CDR2 YFSETQ. V lost 6 bases and J lost 4, with 13 bases in between. CDR3 in amino acids: CASTNPTIETQYF. The CDR3 nucleotides read TGCGCCAGCACAAACCCCACAATAGAGACCCAGTACTTC.

V gene TRBV5-1 combines with J gene TRBJ2-2, with D hard to call. V was pared by 5 bases and J by 6 bases, with 8 bases between. Germline values: CDR1 SGHRS, CDR2 YFSETQ. The CDR3 runs to 12 residues. Written as DNA, the CDR3 is TGCGCCAGCAGACGAGTCGCCGGGGAGCTGTTTTTT. Its protein product is CASRRVAGELFF.

The chain couples TRBV5-1 to TRBJ1-1, with D unclear. The CDR3 is made up of 13 amino acids. Germline CDR1 reads SGHRS; CDR2 reads YFSETQ. Trimming pared 1 base from V and 3 bases from J, leaving 7 bases between. DNA of the CDR3: TGCGCCAGCAGCTTGAACGGTTACACTGAAGCTTTCTTT. Its protein is CASSLNGYTEAFF. Full variable domain (outside the CDR3, taken from reference TRBV5-1 and TRBJ1-1): KAGVTQTPRYLIKTRGQQVTLSCSPISGHRSVSWYQQTPGQGLQFLFEYFSETQRNKGNFPGRFSGRQFSNSRSEMNVSTLELGDSALYLCASSLNGYTEAFFGQGTRLTVV.

This clone was counted only a few times. The rearrangement joins TRBV29-1 to TRBJ2-1; 14 positions agree with TRBD2. Germline V gene sequence: CDR1 SQVTM, CDR2 ANQGSEA. V was pared by 5 bases and J by 3 bases, with 9 bases of the junction left unmatched. This CDR3 comprises 17 residues. The CDR3 spells CSVNRLAGGQGYNEQFF. CDR3 nucleotides: TGCAGCGTTAACCGACTAGCGGGAGGGCAGGGCTACAATGAGCAGTTCTTC.

The V call is TRBV7-6, the J call TRBJ2-7; D unresolved. Deletions cut 5 bases from V and 3 bases from J, with 11 bases between. Germline CDR1 reads SGHVS; CDR2 reads FNYEAQ. CDR3 length: 13 residues. The CDR3 nucleotides read TGTGCCAGCAGCCCACACTATCTCTACGAGCAGTACTTC. Its protein product is CASSPHYLYEQYF.

The chain has TRBV10-2 and TRBJ1-1; D is ambiguous. This CDR3 contains 12 residues. Germline V gene lookup returns CDR1 WSHSY and CDR2 SAAADI. Trimming cost V 8 bases and J 8 bases, with 15 bases left between them. The CDR3 sequence: CASRLTETEAFF. The DNA for the CDR3 is TGCGCCAGCCGGTTGACGGAGACCGAAGCTTTCTTT.

V is TRBV4-1 and J is TRBJ1-2, with 7 nucleotides matching TRBD1. V shed 1 base, J shed 5 bases, and the junction held 10 bases outside the gene matches. This CDR3 spans 16 amino acids. Germline CDR1 and CDR2: MGHRA and YSYEKL. The CDR3 DNA sequence: TGCGCCAGCAGCCAAGCCCACGGCCAGACAGGGTATGGCTACACCTTC. It yields the protein CASSQAHGQTGYGYTF.

The chain couples TRBV5-1 to TRBJ1-2, with D unclear. The germline V and J ends were trimmed by 4 bases and 4 bases, with 17 bases remaining between them. The CDR3 covers 15 residues. Per germline, CDR1 SGHRS and CDR2 YFSETQ. The CDR3, as DNA: TGCGCCAGCAGCAATAGCACCGGTTCCAGCTATGGCTACACCTTC. Encoded protein: CASSNSTGSSYGYTF.

V is TRBV6-5 and J is TRBJ2-2, with a weak D call TRBD2 (6 bases). The CDR3 loop spans 15 amino acids. The germline CDR1 and CDR2 sequences are MNHEY and SVGAGI. V was cut by 8 bases and J by 6 bases, with 19 bases left in between. The CDR3 nucleotides read TGTGCCAGCGTGCGGCAGGGAAGGAGGGCCGGGGAGCTGTTTTTT. This translates into CASVRQGRRAGELFF.

The J gene is TRBJ2-4, the V gene TRBV5-1; tentative D call: TRBD2 (5 bases). CDR1 is SGHRS, CDR2 YFSETQ, per germline. V lost 0 bases to trimming and J lost 8 bases, with 12 bases between them. CDR3 size: 14 residues. CDR3 loop: CASSLATSTDIQYF. In nucleotides, the CDR3 is TGCGCCAGCAGCTTGGCCACTAGTACTGACATTCAGTACTTC. The full variable domain, rest sourced from reference TRBV5-1 and TRBJ2-4, is KAGVTQTPRYLIKTRGQQVTLSCSPISGHRSVSWYQQTPGQGLQFLFEYFSETQRNKGNFPGRFSGRQFSNSRSEMNVSTLELGDSALYLCASSLATSTDIQYFGAGTRLSVL.

The V and J genes are TRBV4-2 and TRBJ2-5, with 14 nucleotides matching TRBD2. V lost 2 bases and J lost 2; bases outside the gene matches: 4. CDR3 length equals 17 residues. Germline V gene lookup returns CDR1 LGHNA and CDR2 YNFKEQ. The CDR3 sequence: CASSQPGLAGAQETQYF. In DNA form, the CDR3 reads TGTGCCAGCAGCCAACCGGGACTAGCGGGAGCACAAGAGACCCAGTACTTC.

In its sample, this clone was seen once. The chain carries TRBV4-1 and TRBJ1-2, with a weak D call TRBD1 (5 bases). Trimming took off 3 bases at V and 3 bases at J, with 17 bases between the two ends. The CDR3 extends over 16 amino acids. Germline-derived CDR1 and CDR2 are MGHRA and YSYEKL. The CDR3 sequence: CASSHAGQGGDYGYTF. Here the CDR3 DNA reads TGCGCCAGCAGCCATGCTGGGCAGGGAGGGGACTATGGCTACACCTTC.

The chain uses TRBV27 and TRBJ1-6, with 8 bases fitting TRBD1. Germline V lookup: CDR1 MNHEY, CDR2 SMNVEV (reference sequence). The V gene end was trimmed by 8 bases and the J gene end by 8 bases; junction bases not matched to a gene: 5. This CDR3 region has 13 residues. CDR3 nucleotides: TGTGCCAGCGGGTACAGGGGGGATTCACCCCTCCACTTT. This encodes CASGYRGDSPLHF.

V gene TRBV10-3 combines with J gene TRBJ2-5; D is possibly TRBD1 (6 bases). The CDR3 length is 15 residues. The germline V and J ends were trimmed by 1 base and 1 base, with 10 bases remaining between them. Germline values: CDR1 ENHRY, CDR2 SYGVKD. The CDR3 DNA follows: TGTGCCATCAGTGAGTTTAGCAGGGGCCAAGAGACCCAGTACTTC. Its protein product is CAISEFSRGQETQYF.

J is TRBJ2-2 and V is TRBV30; maybe TRBD2 (7 bases). The CDR3 has 15 amino acids. Trimming removed 6 bases at V and 3 bases at J, with 17 bases between. Germline V CDR1 and CDR2: GTSNPN, SVGIG (reference sequence). CDR3 in amino acids: CACRVGGGHTGELFF. In nucleotides, the CDR3 is TGTGCCTGCCGAGTGGGGGGGGGCCACACCGGGGAGCTGTTTTTT. Based on the CDR3 plus reference TRBV30 and TRBJ2-2, the full variable domain is SQTIHQWPATLVQPVGSPLSLECTVEGTSNPNLYWYRQAAGRGLQLLFYSVGIGQISSEVPQNLSASRPQDRQFILSSKKLLLSDSGFYLCACRVGGGHTGELFFGEGSRLTVL.